This note documents a single TCR beta chain sequence. Its antigen is undetermined. Trimming pared 4 bases from V and 4 bases from J, leaving 19 bases between. The CDR3 contains 17 residues. Germline assignment: CDR1 KGHDR and CDR2 SFDVKD. TCRdb's table, derived via immunoSEQ multiplex PCR, lists solely in-frame clones and lacks some. The sample contains 120,000 to 150,000 clones, around 83% of which appear only once. These data come from a study of T cell responses to AZD1222 COVID-19 vaccine. Study-wide results and limits: The repertoires were collected only after the peak T cell response. Two AZD1222 doses significantly raised spike-specific TCR breadth and depth over controls. Donors, mostly white British, included more females; clonal diversity was possibly underestimated.

The chain has TRBV24-1 and TRBJ2-1, with D maybe TRBD1 (6 bases). This receptor was taken from an adult who received the AZD1222 COVID-19 vaccine. Here the sequenced sample was peripheral blood, taken 28 days after the second AZD1222 dose. The CDR3 region is CATSEGRGGSKYNEQFF. The CDR3 nucleotides read TGTGCCACCAGTGAGGGCCGTGGGGGCTCTAAATACAATGAGCAGTTCTTC.